The count of the clone carrying this T cell receptor (beta chain) is one. Its antigen is as yet unknown. Per the germline V gene, CDR1 is SGHNT and CDR2 is YYREEE (reference sequence). The CDR3 length is 17 residues. V dropped 4 bases and J dropped 0; count of bases not matched to a gene: 11. Per the original methods: Junction-only immunoSEQ sequences carried no quality scores, so filtering differed. Clones were read by immunoSEQ multiplex PCR, and TCRdb kept only the in-frame ones, dropping some. V and J calls and clone size are those listed in that table; D and trimming were worked out from the DNA. The data contain roughly 2.4 million clones, around 95% of them singletons. This entry belongs to a study of shared clonotypes between healthy human individuals. Study-wide background: Per donor, three plates held CD4 naive cells, three held CD4 memory, two held CD8 naive and one held CD8 memory. Study observations and caveats: Compared with memory subsets, naive subsets generally had larger estimated richness. Non-shared clonotypes had lower generation probabilities than clonotypes shared by all four sorted-subset donors.

The TCR was taken from a man aged 18-30 years in good health. Sequencing was performed on naive CD4+ T cells sorted from blood. Subset specified: CD45RA+ positively selected. The V call is TRBV5-4, the J call TRBJ2-7, with TRBD2 matching over 9 bases. The CDR3 region is CASSPGQSSGISYEQYF. CDR3 in DNA: TGTGCCAGCAGCCCGGGGCAATCTAGCGGGATCTCCTACGAGCAGTACTTC.